These 32 T cell receptor beta chains share one sample of origin, sequenced in a study of Tregs in tolerant kidney transplant recipients. Related graft donors supplied nonmyeloablative bone marrow transplants, and mixed chimerism was transient. Repertoires were generated with immunoSEQ multiplex PCR, while TCRdb's copy carries only in-frame clones and drops some. The sample comprises 20,000 to 25,000 clones, roughly 80% of which are singletons, and roughly 24% rests with the top ten. This material consisted of CD8+ T cells from blood (PBMCs), taken 6 months after the transplant. All receptors derive from a human patient who received a combined kidney and bone marrow transplant. Some T cells may be graft donor cells.

This clone came up once. Distinct nucleotide sequences in the sample also encode this CDR3. The rearrangement links TRBV28 to TRBJ1-6, with D possibly TRBD1 on 5 matching bases. With 1 base removed from V and 7 bases from J, the gap between germline ends came to 8 bases. CDR3 length: 14 residues. The germline CDR1 and CDR2 sequences are MDHEN and SYDVKM. The CDR3 protein is CASSLSRVNSPLHF. The CDR3 region has the DNA TGTGCCAGCAGTTTATCCAGGGTGAATTCACCCCTCCACTTT.

The chain is built from TRBV10-1 and TRBJ2-2, with 7 nucleotides matching TRBD2. This CDR3 has 16 amino acids. Germline loops: CDR1 WNHNN, CDR2 SYGVQD (reference sequence). V lost 2 bases to trimming and J lost 4 bases; unmatched junction nucleotides: 7. CDR3 sequence: CASSEPRTSVTGELFF. CDR3 DNA sequence: TGCGCCAGCAGTGAGCCCCGAACTAGCGTCACCGGGGAGCTGTTTTTT.

Concerning this clone: Other DNA sequences of this sample code for an identical CDR3. The CDR3 region has the DNA TGTGCCAGCAGCAAAGGAACAGTCTATTCCCCCCTCCACTTT. Translated: CASSKGTVYSPLHF. This chain connects TRBV21-1 to TRBJ1-6; the table's D call of TRBD1 was not tested on the DNA. TRBV21-1 represents a pseudogene. The CDR3 runs to 14 residues.

CDR3 loop: CASSVPGLAGGPGTGELFF. CDR3 DNA sequence: TGTGCCAGTAGTGTACCGGGACTAGCGGGAGGGCCTGGGACCGGGGAGCTGTTTTTT. This rearrangement joins TRBV19 to TRBJ2-2; 16 positions agree with TRBD2. From germline, CDR1 is LNHDA and CDR2 SQIVND (reference sequence). The junction had 11 bases not matched to a gene; V was cut back by 5 bases and J by 5 bases. The CDR3 runs 19 residues.

The rearrangement uses TRBV7-6 and TRBJ2-3, with 7 bases matching TRBD1. Germline CDR1 SGHVS, CDR2 FNYEAQ. The CDR3 spans 15 residues. V dropped 1 base and J dropped 6; count of bases not matched to a gene: 7. DNA of the CDR3: TGTGCCAGCAGCTTAGGTATACAGGGGACGGATACGCAGTATTTT. Protein sequence: CASSLGIQGTDTQYF.

V gene TRBV9 combines with J gene TRBJ2-7; TRBD2 aligns across 10 bases. Germline V gives CDR1 SGDLS, CDR2 YYNGEE. Unmatched junction bases numbered 8, after V lost 3 bases and J lost 5 bases. This CDR3 is 15 amino acids long. Here the CDR3 DNA reads TGTGCCAGCAGCGCTAGCGGGGGCTTTGGGGACGAGCAGTACTTC. This sequence encodes CASSASGGFGDEQYF.

The chain combines TRBV27 with TRBJ1-5, with no clear D. Trimming pared 3 bases from V and 4 bases from J, leaving 4 bases between. Per germline, CDR1 MNHEY and CDR2 SMNVEV (reference sequence). This CDR3 is built from 12 residues. The CDR3: CASSFRNQPQHF. Written as DNA, the CDR3 is TGTGCCAGCAGTTTCCGTAATCAGCCCCAGCATTTT.

This chain links TRBV13 with TRBJ2-5; 9 nucleotides match TRBD1. The CDR3 length is 15 residues. J lost 5 bases, V lost 4 bases, and 8 bases had no gene match. Germline V gives CDR1 PRHDT, CDR2 FYEKMQ (reference sequence). The CDR3 DNA follows: TGTGCCAGCAGCTCCGGGACAGGGATTGTCGAGACCCAGTACTTC. Amino acids: CASSSGTGIVETQYF.

The gene calls are TRBV4-2 and TRBJ2-7; no definite D call. V lost 4 bases, J lost 0 bases, and 10 bases lay in between. This CDR3 region has 14 residues. Germline CDR1 LGHNA, CDR2 YNFKEQ. This CDR3 is CASSPDISSYEQYF. In nucleotides, the CDR3 is TGTGCCAGCAGCCCAGACATTTCCTCCTACGAGCAGTACTTC.

V gene TRBV2 combines with J gene TRBJ1-2, with a tentative D call TRBD1 (5 bases). CDR1 is SNHLY, CDR2 FYNNEI, per germline. The V and J ends lost 3 bases and 4 bases respectively, with 15 bases between them. The CDR3 runs to 15 residues. The CDR3: CASSELQGWGYGYTF. The CDR3 nucleotides are TGTGCCAGCAGTGAGCTCCAGGGATGGGGCTATGGCTACACCTTC.

This clone occurred once. The chain is built from TRBV7-9 and TRBJ1-1; 12 bases align to TRBD1. Germline V lookup: CDR1 SEHNR, CDR2 FQNEAQ (reference sequence). The trim removed 6 bases at V and 8 bases at J, leaving 7 bases unmatched. The CDR3 is 14 residues long. The CDR3 nucleotides read TGTGCCAGCAGGACCGGGACAGGGGGCTTCGAAGCTTTCTTT. The encoded protein is CASRTGTGGFEAFF. Supplemented by reference TRBV7-9 and TRBJ1-1, the full variable domain reads DTGVSQNPRHKITKRGQNVTFRCDPISEHNRLYWYRQTLGQGPEFLTYFQNEAQLEKSRLLSDRFSAERPKGSFSTLEIQRTEQGDSAMYLCASRTGTGGFEAFFGQGTRLTVV.

The CDR3: CASSISNEQFF. DNA of the CDR3: TGTGCCAGTAGTATTAGCAATGAGCAGTTCTTC. This chain joins TRBV19 and TRBJ2-1; no reliable D call. There are 11 residues in the CDR3. With 3 bases removed from V and 6 bases from J, the gap between germline ends came to 3 bases. Germline lookup yields CDR1 LNHDA and CDR2 SQIVND (reference sequence).

The CDR3 region is CASSLVGSGSLYEQYF. CDR3 sequence (DNA): TGTGCCAGCAGCTTAGTCGGTAGCGGGAGCCTCTACGAGCAGTACTTC. The chain employs TRBV11-3 and TRBJ2-7; 9 bases map to TRBD2. Per germline, CDR1 SGHNT and CDR2 YENEEA. V lost 1 base and J lost 3; bases outside the gene matches: 7. The CDR3 spans 16 residues.

This clone was observed a single time. V is TRBV7-8 and J is TRBJ2-7, with D possibly TRBD1 on 6 matching bases. The CDR3 extends over 17 amino acids. The V and J ends lost 0 bases and 4 bases respectively, with 19 bases between them. Per germline, CDR1 SGHVS and CDR2 FQNEAQ. Here the CDR3 reads CASSLAAPSTGLYEQYF. The CDR3 coding sequence is TGTGCCAGCAGCTTAGCCGCCCCAAGTACAGGGCTTTACGAGCAGTACTTC.

This clone was seen a handful of times. The rearrangement uses TRBV7-9 and TRBJ2-7, with 8 bases that match TRBD1. V was clipped by 5 bases and J by 5 bases; unmatched bases: 8. The CDR3 is 14 residues long. In germline, CDR1 is SEHNR, CDR2 FQNEAQ (reference sequence). The CDR3 is CASSAPNRGDEQYF. DNA of the CDR3: TGTGCCAGCAGCGCCCCGAACAGGGGGGACGAGCAGTACTTC. Full variable domain (remainder filled in from reference TRBV7-9 and TRBJ2-7): DTGVSQNPRHKITKRGQNVTFRCDPISEHNRLYWYRQTLGQGPEFLTYFQNEAQLEKSRLLSDRFSAERPKGSFSTLEIQRTEQGDSAMYLCASSAPNRGDEQYFGPGTRLTVT.

The chain links TRBV28 to TRBJ1-1; 8 bases are a match to TRBD1. Per the germline V gene, CDR1 is MDHEN and CDR2 is SYDVKM. The J segment lost 5 bases and the V segment lost 5 bases, leaving 4 bases of the junction unmatched. The length of the CDR3 is 13 residues. The CDR3 spells CASSGQGETEAFF. Written as DNA, the CDR3 is TGTGCCAGCAGTGGACAGGGTGAAACTGAAGCTTTCTTT. Supplemented by reference TRBV28 and TRBJ1-1, the full variable domain reads DVKVTQSSRYLVKRTGEKVFLECVQDMDHENMFWYRQDPGLGLRLIYFSYDVKMKEKGDIPEGYSVSREKKERFSLILESASTNQTSMYLCASSGQGETEAFFGQGTRLTVV.

In nucleotides, the CDR3 is TGTGCCAGCAGCTACCAGGGACATCGGGCTGAAGCTTTCTTT. Amino acid sequence: CASSYQGHRAEAFF. V and J are TRBV5-6 and TRBJ1-1, with D possibly TRBD1 on 6 matching bases. From germline, CDR1 is SGHDT and CDR2 YYEEEE. Between the trimmed V and J ends, which lost 3 bases and 6 bases, there was a span of 15 bases. The CDR3 loop spans 14 amino acids.

This chain connects TRBV19 to TRBJ1-2, with a tentative D call TRBD1 (5 bases). Germline V gene lookup returns CDR1 LNHDA and CDR2 SQIVND (reference sequence). The CDR3 loop spans 12 amino acids. The germline V and J ends were trimmed by 8 bases and 6 bases, with 13 bases remaining between them. The CDR3, as DNA: TGTGCCAGTCGGGACGGGAGAGATGGCTACACCTTC. This gives the protein CASRDGRDGYTF.

This chain connects TRBV27 to TRBJ2-3; 7 bases are a match to TRBD2. The germline CDR1 and CDR2 sequences are MNHEY and SMNVEV (reference sequence). CDR3 size: 16 residues. The trim removed 5 bases at V and 1 base at J, leaving 9 bases unmatched. CDR3 sequence reads: CASSLRGRAGTDTQYF. In DNA, the CDR3 is TGTGCCAGCAGTCTACGGGGGAGGGCAGGCACAGATACGCAGTATTTT.

The V gene is TRBV7-3, the J gene TRBJ2-3, with 8 bases fitting TRBD2. V lost 2 bases and J lost 3; bases outside the gene matches: 4. Looked up from germline, CDR1 is SGHTA and CDR2 is FQGTGA. The CDR3 covers 15 residues. The CDR3 region is CASSLLGGRTDTQYF. CDR3 bases: TGTGCCAGCAGCTTACTCGGCGGGAGGACAGATACGCAGTATTTT. The complete variable domain, with remaining parts taken from reference TRBV7-3 and TRBJ2-3, reads GAGVSQTPSNKVTEKGKYVELRCDPISGHTALYWYRQSLGQGPEFLIYFQGTGAADDSGLPNDRFFAVRPEGSVSTLKIQRTERGDSAVYLCASSLLGGRTDTQYFGPGTRLTVL.

V is TRBV29-1 and J is TRBJ1-2; 9 bases are a match to TRBD1. Germline values: CDR1 SQVTM, CDR2 ANQGSEA. The CDR3 spans 16 residues. The V gene end was trimmed by 4 bases and the J gene end by 7 bases; junction bases not matched to a gene: 16. CDR3 DNA: TGCAGCGTTGGGTCCTCCGGGACAGGGTATCTCGCTGGCTACACCTTC. It yields the protein CSVGSSGTGYLAGYTF. The full variable domain, its missing parts supplied by reference TRBV29-1 and TRBJ1-2, is SAVISQKPSRDICQRGTSLTIQCQVDSQVTMMFWYRQQPGQSLTLIATANQGSEATYESGFVIDKFPISRPNLTFSTLTVSNMSPEDSSIYLCSVGSSGTGYLAGYTFGSGTRLTVV.

The rearrangement uses TRBV6-1 and TRBJ2-5, with D perhaps matching TRBD2 (5 bases). V was trimmed by 1 base and J by 1 base, leaving 7 bases between them. The CDR3 is 14 amino acids. Germline CDR1 and CDR2: MNHNS and SASEGT. CDR3 in DNA: TGTGCCAGCAGTGAAGGGAGCGGCCAAGAGACCCAGTACTTC. Its protein is CASSEGSGQETQYF.

This chain joins TRBV28 and TRBJ1-1; 8 nucleotides align to TRBD1. J lost 1 base, V lost 5 bases, and 9 bases had no gene match. The germline V gene has CDR1 MDHEN and CDR2 SYDVKM. The CDR3 length is 16 residues. The CDR3 region is CASSTSFRGPNTEAFF. The CDR3 DNA follows: TGTGCCAGCAGTACTTCATTCAGGGGGCCGAACACTGAAGCTTTCTTT. The full variable domain, with the rest looked up from reference TRBV28 and TRBJ1-1, is DVKVTQSSRYLVKRTGEKVFLECVQDMDHENMFWYRQDPGLGLRLIYFSYDVKMKEKGDIPEGYSVSREKKERFSLILESASTNQTSMYLCASSTSFRGPNTEAFFGQGTRLTVV.

The rearrangement links TRBV5-1 to TRBJ2-7, with 9 bases aligning to TRBD1. The germline V gene has CDR1 SGHRS and CDR2 YFSETQ. The CDR3 spans 19 residues. The V and J ends lost 1 base and 3 bases, in that order; junction bases with no gene match: 17. The CDR3 DNA is TGCGCCAGCAGCTTGAGGGACAGGGAAGGCCCCTGGGGGCTCTACGAGCAGTACTTC. Protein sequence: CASSLRDREGPWGLYEQYF.

The chain links TRBV7-9 to TRBJ2-1; TRBD2 matches at 7 bases. This CDR3 is built from 16 residues. Trimming cost V 1 base and J 5 bases; bases outside gene matches: 8. In germline, CDR1 is SEHNR, CDR2 FQNEAQ (reference sequence). CDR3 loop: CASSLERVGGDNEQFF. CDR3 nucleotides: TGTGCCAGCAGCTTAGAGCGGGTTGGGGGGGACAATGAGCAGTTCTTC.

The chain recombines TRBV6-5 with TRBJ1-5; 8 bases agree with TRBD1. The CDR3 consists of 15 residues. Germline lookup yields CDR1 MNHEY and CDR2 SVGAGI. V shed 2 bases and J 7 bases; nucleotides not matched to a gene: 7. CDR3 DNA: TGTGCCAGCAGTTACGCAGGGGGCGCTGGACAGCCCCAGCATTTT. Protein product: CASSYAGGAGQPQHF.

The rearrangement links TRBV5-6 to TRBJ2-7; D may be TRBD1 (6 bases). The germline V gene encodes CDR1 SGHDT and CDR2 YYEEEE. The CDR3 totals 13 residues. V lost 4 bases, J lost 3 bases, and 11 bases lay in between. The CDR3 loop is CASSIGTYYEQYF. The DNA for the CDR3 is TGTGCCAGCAGCATAGGGACATACTACGAGCAGTACTTC.

The chain is built from TRBV15 and TRBJ2-6, with D possibly TRBD1 on 5 matching bases. The germline V and J ends were trimmed by 0 bases and 0 bases, with 15 bases remaining between them. CDR1 is LNHNV, CDR2 YYDKDF, per germline (reference sequence). CDR3 length: 19 amino acids. The DNA of the CDR3 is TGTGCCACCAGCAGAGATGTAGGGGCGGAAGACTCTGGGGCCAACGTCCTGACTTTC. It is translated as CATSRDVGAEDSGANVLTF.

This chain uses TRBV5-4 with TRBJ1-2; 9 positions agree with TRBD1. Trimming at V came to 0 bases and at J to 8 bases, leaving 2 bases not matched to a gene. CDR1 SGHNT and CDR2 YYREEE come from the germline V gene (reference sequence). The CDR3 runs 13 residues. Here the CDR3 DNA reads TGTGCCAGCAGCTTGGGGACAGGGGACGGCTACACCTTC. Its translation: CASSLGTGDGYTF. Together with reference TRBV5-4 and TRBJ1-2, the CDR3 gives the full variable domain: ETGVTQSPTHLIKTRGQQVTLRCSSQSGHNTVSWYQQALGQGPQFIFQYYREEENGRGNFPPRFSGLQFPNYSSELNVNALELDDSALYLCASSLGTGDGYTFGSGTRLTVV.

This clone was counted once. The rearrangement links TRBV5-1 to TRBJ2-1, with TRBD2 identical over 14 bases. The V and J ends lost 3 bases and 3 bases, in that order; junction bases with no gene match: 11. In germline, CDR1 is SGHRS, CDR2 YFSETQ. CDR3 length: 19 amino acids. The CDR3 loop is CASSWKGLAGGNYYNEQFF. The CDR3, as DNA: TGCGCCAGCAGCTGGAAAGGACTAGCGGGGGGCAACTACTACAATGAGCAGTTCTTC.

This clone was detected only once. J is TRBJ2-1 and V is TRBV4-2; perhaps TRBD2 as D (6 bases). CDR3 size: 18 residues. Germline lookup yields CDR1 LGHNA and CDR2 YNFKEQ. V was pared by 1 base and J by 0 bases, with 16 bases between. The CDR3 is CASSQAPAMGGSYNEQFF. CDR3 in DNA: TGTGCCAGCAGCCAAGCGCCCGCCATGGGGGGCTCCTACAATGAGCAGTTCTTC.

The V and J genes are TRBV7-2 and TRBJ2-7, with D possibly matching TRBD2 (5 bases). The CDR3 runs to 15 residues. Trimming left V 4 bases short and J 4 bases short, with 17 bases between. Germline V CDR1 and CDR2: SGHTA, FQGNSA. CDR3 nucleotide sequence: TGTGCCAGCAGCTCCGGGATGGGTGAAGGGTACGAGCAGTACTTC. Translating gives CASSSGMGEGYEQYF.